The rows below give T cell receptor beta chains drawn from one sample of a study of T cell responses to AZD1222 COVID-19 vaccine. Only in-frame clones appear in the TCRdb table, and some are missing; sequencing was by immunoSEQ multiplex PCR. In the table there are some 99,000 clones, roughly 87% of which are singletons. The sample consisted of peripheral blood, taken on day 0 of MenACWY control vaccination. These receptors all come from an adult in good health. The CDR3 runs from the conserved cysteine through the conserved F or W. The D gene is left open where the match is weak. Clone size is not always given. Where it is, it says once, few, many or a class for expanded clones.

>TRBJ2-7|TRBV5-6|.|.
CASSLDREFYEQYF
TGTGCCAGCAGCTTGGACAGGGAGTTCTACGAGCAGTACTTC
>TRBJ1-1|TRBV4-3|TRBD1|once
CASSPQGTGKGNTEAFF
TGCGCCAGCAGCCCACAGGGGACAGGGAAGGGGAACACTGAAGCTTTCTTT
>TRBJ1-4|TRBV5-1|.|few
CASSLGATGREKLFF
TGCGCCAGCAGCTTGGGCGCGACGGGGAGGGAAAAACTGTTTTTT
>TRBJ1-4|TRBV3-1/TRBV3-2|.|.
CASSQGTAEKLFF
TGTGCCAGCAGCCAAGGGACAGCCGAAAAACTGTTTTTT
>TRBJ1-2|TRBV19|.|.
CATRTVYGYTF
TGTGCCACCAGGACGGTTTATGGCTACACCTTC
>TRBJ1-5|TRBV4-3|.|.
CASSQDGGNQPQHF
TGCGCCAGCAGCCAAGACGGAGGCAATCAGCCCCAGCATTTT
>TRBJ1-1|TRBV6-5|.|.
CASSYATTGNTEAFF
TGTGCCAGCAGTTACGCCACTACAGGGAACACTGAAGCTTTCTTT
>TRBJ2-4|TRBV6-5|.|.
CASSYSTGRNIQYF
TGTGCCAGCAGTTACTCGACGGGGAGAAACATTCAGTACTTC
>TRBJ1-6|TRBV5-1|.|.
CASTKGVSSYNSPLHF
TGCGCCAGCACCAAGGGGGTGAGCTCCTATAATTCACCCCTCCACTTT
>TRBJ2-1|TRBV7-2|TRBD2|.
CASSLGLAGDYNEQFF
TGTGCCAGCAGCTTAGGCCTAGCGGGAGACTACAATGAGCAGTTCTTC
>TRBJ2-6|TRBV27|.|.
CASSSPADSSGANVLTF
TGTGCCAGCAGTTCTCCGGCGGATAGTTCTGGGGCCAACGTCCTGACTTTC
>TRBJ1-2|TRBV6-2/TRBV6-3|.|.
CASSSPSGTSYGYTF
TGTGCCAGCAGTTCTCCCTCAGGGACCTCGTACGGCTACACCTTC
>TRBJ2-3|TRBV20-1|.|.
CSAWMGDTQYF
TGCAGTGCCTGGATGGGGGATACGCAGTATTTT
>TRBJ2-1|TRBV9|.|.
CASSVVPSSYNEQFF
TGTGCCAGCAGCGTAGTCCCCAGCTCCTACAATGAGCAGTTCTTC
>TRBJ1-2|TRBV18|.|.
CASSPPERVGYTF
TGTGCCAGCTCACCACCGGAGCGGGTTGGCTACACCTTC
>TRBJ2-3|TRBV11-1|TRBD2|.
CASSPRGAGDTDTQYF
TGTGCCAGCAGCCCTCGGGGAGCGGGGGACACAGATACGCAGTATTTT
>TRBJ1-1|TRBV2|.|once
CASSRGPARAFF
TGTGCCAGCAGTCGTGGGCCGGCGAGGGCTTTCTTT
>TRBJ1-2|TRBV24-1|TRBD1|.
CATSDSRDSFGYTF
TGTGCCACCAGTGATTCCCGGGACAGCTTTGGCTACACCTTC
>TRBJ2-7|TRBV28|.|.
CANLAALYEQYF
TGTGCCAACTTAGCGGCCCTCTACGAGCAGTACTTC
>TRBJ1-1|TRBV4-1|TRBD1|.
CASSLGTAMNTEAFF
TGCGCCAGCAGCCTCGGGACAGCTATGAACACTGAAGCTTTCTTT
>TRBJ1-1|TRBV6-2/TRBV6-3|TRBD1|.
CASSTGVGQATEAFF
TGTGCCAGCAGTACAGGGGTAGGCCAGGCCACTGAAGCTTTCTTT
>TRBJ2-6|TRBV6-4|TRBD1|few
CASSETSGGSGANVLTF
TGTGCCAGCAGTGAGACATCAGGGGGCTCTGGGGCCAACGTCCTGACTTTC
>TRBJ1-5|TRBV7-2|.|few
CASSFGWTFSNQPQHF
TGTGCCAGCAGCTTTGGGTGGACGTTTAGCAATCAGCCCCAGCATTTT
>TRBJ2-3|TRBV28|TRBD2|.
CASRDGLAGTDTQYF
TGTGCCAGCAGGGACGGACTAGCGGGCACAGATACGCAGTATTTT
>TRBJ1-1|TRBV9|.|.
CASSPTKINSAGGSEAFF
TGTGCCAGCAGCCCCACCAAGATTAACAGTGCCGGGGGTTCTGAAGCTTTCTTT
>TRBJ2-2|TRBV6-6|TRBD2|.
CASSPGLAGVTGELFF
TGTGCCAGCAGCCCCGGACTAGCGGGAGTGACCGGGGAGCTGTTTTTT
>TRBJ2-7|TRBV4-3|.|.
CASSLGIGQIAYEQYF
TGCGCCAGCAGCCTGGGGATTGGACAGATCGCCTACGAGCAGTACTTC
>TRBJ1-1|TRBV28|TRBD1|.
CASSPPDRAEAFF
TGTGCCAGCAGTCCACCCGACAGGGCTGAAGCTTTCTTT
>TRBJ2-7|TRBV30|.|.
CAWSLSYEQYF
TGTGCCTGGAGCCTCAGCTACGAGCAGTACTTC
>TRBJ1-1|TRBV19|.|.
CASSSQGMNTEAFF
TGTGCCAGTAGTAGTCAGGGTATGAACACTGAAGCTTTCTTT
>TRBJ2-1|TRBV28|TRBD2|.
CASSLWSGGGEQFF
TGTGCCAGCAGTTTATGGTCGGGAGGGGGTGAGCAGTTCTTC
>TRBJ2-5|TRBV18|.|once
CASSPVEETQYF
TGTGCCAGCTCACCAGTAGAAGAGACCCAGTACTTC
>TRBJ2-7|TRBV4-2|.|.
CASSQALAGGQDSYEQYF
TGTGCCAGCAGCCAAGCCCTCGCGGGGGGACAGGACTCCTACGAGCAGTACTTC
>TRBJ1-4|TRBV28|.|.
CASRDTPPLGNEKLFF
TGTGCCAGCAGAGATACACCCCCCCTTGGGAATGAAAAACTGTTTTTT
>TRBJ2-7|TRBV6-1|TRBD2|.
CASSEIVAGGYEQYF
TGTGCCAGCAGTGAGATAGTAGCGGGGGGGTACGAGCAGTACTTC
>TRBJ1-1|TRBV4-3|TRBD1|.
CASSQDLTRAGGTEAFF
TGCGCCAGCAGCCAAGATCTAACTAGGGCAGGGGGCACTGAAGCTTTCTTT
>TRBJ2-2|TRBV3-1/TRBV3-2|.|.
CASSHLSLGARDTGELFF
TGTGCCAGCAGCCACCTTTCTTTGGGGGCCAGGGACACCGGGGAGCTGTTTTTT
>TRBJ2-1|TRBV30|.|.
CAWSVRIEQFF
TGTGCCTGGAGTGTACGAATTGAGCAGTTCTTC
>TRBJ1-1|TRBV7-2|.|.
CASSLWAEAFF
TGTGCCAGCAGCCTCTGGGCTGAAGCTTTCTTT
>TRBJ1-5|TRBV19|.|once
CASSIGGNQPQHF
TGTGCCAGTAGTATAGGCGGAAATCAGCCCCAGCATTTT
>TRBJ1-5|TRBV3-1/TRBV3-2|.|.
CASSQDSQGGQPQHF
TGTGCCAGCAGCCAAGATTCGCAGGGTGGGCAGCCCCAGCATTTT
>TRBJ1-4|TRBV2|.|.
CASSPTLGGAREKLFF
TGTGCCAGCAGCCCCACCCTAGGGGGGGCAAGGGAAAAACTGTTTTTT
>TRBJ1-2|TRBV12-3/TRBV12-4|.|once
CASSHRRNGYTF
TGTGCCAGCAGTCACAGGAGGAATGGCTACACCTTC
>TRBJ1-5|TRBV2|.|.
CASSDELGDSNQPQHF
TGTGCCAGCAGTGATGAGCTAGGGGATAGCAATCAGCCCCAGCATTTT
>TRBJ1-2|TRBV7-2|TRBD1|.
CASSLGTGAAYGYTF
TGTGCCAGCAGCTTAGGGACAGGGGCGGCCTATGGCTACACCTTC
>TRBJ2-1|TRBV11-1|.|.
CASSLGPRGGNEQFF
TGTGCCAGCAGCTTAGGCCCGCGGGGTGGCAATGAGCAGTTCTTC
>TRBJ1-2|TRBV2|.|once
CASSELGGGYTF
TGTGCCAGCAGTGAACTAGGTGGTGGCTACACCTTC
>TRBJ1-5|TRBV12-3/TRBV12-4|.|.
CASSGGFNQPQHF
TGTGCCAGCAGTGGGGGGTTCAATCAGCCCCAGCATTTT
>TRBJ2-3|TRBV5-5|.|.
CASSLINVWDTQYF
TGTGCCAGCAGCCTTATAAACGTGTGGGATACGCAGTATTTT
>TRBJ1-2|TRBV4-1|TRBD1|.
CASSRIQGFANYGYTF
TGCGCCAGCAGCCGTATACAGGGGTTCGCTAACTATGGCTACACCTTC
>TRBJ1-5|TRBV10-3|.|.
CAISESLWGGRFSNQPQHF
TGTGCCATCAGTGAGTCGTTGTGGGGGGGTAGATTTAGCAATCAGCCCCAGCATTTT
>TRBJ2-7|TRBV4-2|.|.
CASSLGGLIGAGGNEQYF
TGTGCCAGCAGCCTTGGAGGGCTAATTGGAGCCGGCGGGAACGAGCAGTACTTC
>TRBJ1-2|TRBV6-6|TRBD1|.
CASSSVQGAGYTF
TGTGCCAGCAGCTCAGTGCAGGGGGCTGGCTACACCTTC
>TRBJ2-2|TRBV28|.|.
CASSLRSGDTGELFF
TGTGCCAGCAGTTTGAGGTCCGGGGACACCGGGGAGCTGTTTTTT
>TRBJ1-5|TRBV5-5|TRBD1|.
CASSPGTDSNQPQHF
TGTGCCAGCAGCCCCGGGACAGATAGCAATCAGCCCCAGCATTTT
>TRBJ1-3|TRBV7-2|.|.
CASIQFPGSRNTIYF
TGTGCCAGCATACAATTCCCGGGCAGCCGAAACACCATATATTTT
>TRBJ2-1|TRBV5-1|TRBD2|.
CASSQLAGVNNEQFF
TGCGCCAGCAGCCAGCTAGCGGGAGTTAACAATGAGCAGTTCTTC
>TRBJ2-6|TRBV7-9|.|.
CASSVRDSRIGANVLTF
TGTGCCAGCAGCGTCCGGGATTCAAGGATTGGGGCCAACGTCCTGACTTTC
>TRBJ1-1|TRBV28|TRBD1|.
CASSWTGEAFF
TGTGCCAGCAGTTGGACAGGGGAAGCTTTCTTT